These T cell receptor beta chains were read from a single sample in a study of glioma-infiltrating T cells after dendritic cell vaccination. The repertoire was sequenced with immunoSEQ multiplex PCR; TCRdb's copy has only in-frame clones and lacks some. This table has some 100,000 clones, about four fifths appearing once. The sequences come from blood, collected before dendritic cell vaccination. The receptors here all came from a human donor with glioblastoma. CDR3s include the opening cysteine and the closing phenylalanine or tryptophan. Each record gives: J gene, clone size, V gene, D gene, CDR3 DNA, CDR3 protein. A D gene is named only where the DNA matches it firmly. Only part of the rows carry a size: once, few, many, or a class if the clone is expanded.

TRBJ1-3	NA	TRBV19	TRBD1	TGTGCCAGTAGTTCCAGACCGGGACAGATCTCCTCTGGAAACACCATATATTTT	CASSSRPGQISSGNTIYF
TRBJ1-5	NA	TRBV27	NA	TGTGCCAGCCGACCGGGGGGGTTGGGGCATTATAGCAATCAGCCCCAGCATTTT	CASRPGGLGHYSNQPQHF
TRBJ2-7	NA	TRBV6-5	TRBD2	TGTGCCAGCAGTTACGGCTTCCGGGAGGGCCAGGACGAGCAGTACTTC	CASSYGFREGQDEQYF
TRBJ2-7	NA	TRBV7-9	TRBD1	TGTGCCAGCAGTCAGGACAGGCTCTACGAGCAGTACTTC	CASSQDRLYEQYF
TRBJ2-7	few	TRBV6-1	TRBD1	TGTGCCAGCAGTTTAACAGGGGAAGGTTCCTACGAGCAGTACTTC	CASSLTGEGSYEQYF
TRBJ1-1	NA	TRBV29-1	NA	TGCAGCGTTGAAGATTCTGGGACTCGAGCTTTCTTT	CSVEDSGTRAFF
TRBJ2-5	NA	TRBV10-3	TRBD2	TGTGCCATCAGTGAGTCGGCTAGCGGGGTAACAGAGACCCAGTACTTC	CAISESASGVTETQYF
TRBJ1-5	NA	TRBV19	NA	TGTGCCAGTAGTATAGACAGGGAAAATCAGCCCCAGCATTTT	CASSIDRENQPQHF
TRBJ2-3	NA	TRBV9	TRBD2	TGTGCCAGCAATGTCGGCGGGAGAACAGATACGCAGTATTTT	CASNVGGRTDTQYF
TRBJ1-1	few	TRBV7-9	TRBD1	TGTGCCAGCAGCTCGCATCAGGGGGCAGGGACTGAAGCTTTCTTT	CASSSHQGAGTEAFF
TRBJ1-5	NA	TRBV27	NA	TGTGCCAGCGCCGCGGGGGGGCGCAAAGGGGCCCAGCATTTT	CASAAGGRKGAQHF
TRBJ1-1	once	TRBV6-1	NA	TGTGCCAGCAGTGACCAGGGGAGGAACACTGAAGCTTTCTTT	CASSDQGRNTEAFF
TRBJ2-7	NA	TRBV6-6	TRBD1	TGTGCCAGCACCAAGGGGACAGCCCTTACCTACGAGCAGTACTTC	CASTKGTALTYEQYF
TRBJ2-3	NA	TRBV30	TRBD1	TGTGCCTGGGGAACCGGGACAGGGCGGAAGCGCACGCAGTATTTT	CAWGTGTGRKRTQYF
TRBJ2-7	NA	TRBV27	TRBD1	TGTGCCAGCAGTCACCGGGACAGGGTCTTCTACGAGCAGTACTTC	CASSHRDRVFYEQYF
TRBJ1-2	NA	TRBV4-1	NA	TGCGCCAGCAGCCAACCAGATAACTATGGCTACACCTTC	CASSQPDNYGYTF
TRBJ1-4	NA	TRBV11-2	TRBD1	TGTGCCAGCAGCTTAACAGGGGAGGACGAAAAACTGTTTTTT	CASSLTGEDEKLFF
TRBJ1-2	NA	TRBV11-2	TRBD1	TGTGCCAGCAGCTCCGGGACAGCCTATGGCTACACCTTC	CASSSGTAYGYTF
TRBJ2-1	NA	TRBV15	NA	TGTGCCACCAGCCAGCAGGGTGACAATGAGCAGTTCTTC	CATSQQGDNEQFF
TRBJ2-5	NA	TRBV29-1	TRBD2	TGCAGCGTTCGACTAGCGGGATCTAAGTGGGAGACCCAGTACTTC	CSVRLAGSKWETQYF
TRBJ2-7	NA	TRBV6-1	TRBD2	TGTGCCAGCAGTCGGGAGGGAGCCTACGAGCAGTACTTC	CASSREGAYEQYF
TRBJ1-1	few	TRBV25-1	NA	TGTGCCAGCACCAGAGGGGGGGGCACTGAAGCTTTCTTT	CASTRGGGTEAFF
TRBJ2-2	NA	TRBV5-1	TRBD2	TGCGCCAGCAGCCCGGGACTAGCGGGGGTTATCGGGGAGCTGTTTTTT	CASSPGLAGVIGELFF
TRBJ1-1	NA	TRBV2	NA	TGTGCCAGCAGGATTGGCCAGTCGGGGAACACTGAAGCTTTCTTT	CASRIGQSGNTEAFF
TRBJ1-1	NA	TRBV28	NA	TGTGCCAGCAGTTACAGGGTGGCCACTGAAGCTTTCTTT	CASSYRVATEAFF
TRBJ2-3	NA	TRBV6-1	NA	TGTGCCAGCCTACGAAGATCCGCCGGCACAGATACGCAGTATTTT	CASLRRSAGTDTQYF
TRBJ2-7	NA	TRBV2	TRBD2	TGTGCCAGCTTCCTCGGGGTAGCGGGAATTGACGAGCAGTACTTC	CASFLGVAGIDEQYF
TRBJ2-5	NA	TRBV7-9	TRBD1	TGTGCCAGCAGCTTAGGGCCCGGGGACAGCCAAGAGACCCAGTACTTC	CASSLGPGDSQETQYF
TRBJ1-4	few	TRBV6-6	NA	TGTGCCAGCAGTTCGGTACAGCAAAATGAAAAACTGTTTTTT	CASSSVQQNEKLFF
TRBJ1-5	NA	TRBV18	NA	TGTGCCAGCCGCCCCGCCTCGGACACCGATAGCAATCAGCCCCAGCATTTT	CASRPASDTDSNQPQHF
TRBJ1-5	once	TRBV7-8	TRBD1	TGTGCCAGCAGCGTCCAGGGGGGCGTCGCGATAAATCAGCCCCAGCATTTT	CASSVQGGVAINQPQHF
TRBJ1-5	NA	TRBV19	TRBD1	TGTGCCAGTAGTATATCACAGGGGAACAGACAGCCCCAGCATTTT	CASSISQGNRQPQHF
TRBJ1-3	NA	TRBV28	TRBD1	TGTGCCAGCAGTTCTACAGGGGGTGGAAACACCATATATTTT	CASSSTGGGNTIYF
TRBJ2-3	few	TRBV2	TRBD2	TGTGCCAGCAGGGGGGGACTAGCGGGGGGGCCAGGGGATACGCAGTATTTT	CASRGGLAGGPGDTQYF
TRBJ2-1	once	TRBV18	TRBD2	TGTGCCAGCTCAGGGACTAGCGGGAGCGGCAATGAGCAGTTCTTC	CASSGTSGSGNEQFF
TRBJ1-2	few	TRBV27	NA	TGTGCCAGCAGCCACAAGCCCCGGGGTGACTATGGCTACACCTTC	CASSHKPRGDYGYTF
TRBJ2-1	once	TRBV2	NA	TGTGCCAGCAGGGATAGCGCCTACAATGAGCAGTTCTTC	CASRDSAYNEQFF
TRBJ1-6	NA	TRBV10-2	NA	TGCGCCAGCACCCAGGGGACCTATAATTCACCCCTCCACTTT	CASTQGTYNSPLHF
TRBJ2-5	NA	TRBV5-1	TRBD2	TGCGCCAGCAGCTCCGACGGGACTAGTTGGCCCTTAGGGACCCAGTACTTC	CASSSDGTSWPLGTQYF
TRBJ2-3	NA	TRBV19	TRBD2	TGTGCCAGTAGTAGGGGTCTAGCGGGGGGGCCGGTCCCAGCAGATACGCAGTATTTT	CASSRGLAGGPVPADTQYF
TRBJ1-5	NA	TRBV2	NA	TGTGCCAGCAGTCACTTCCAGGGGAACGGCAATCAGCCCCAGCATTTT	CASSHFQGNGNQPQHF
TRBJ2-1	few	TRBV5-1	TRBD2	TGCGCCAGCAGCTCGACTAGCGGGAGTGTAAATGAGCAGTTCTTC	CASSSTSGSVNEQFF
TRBJ1-3	NA	TRBV19	NA	TGTGCCAGTAGTTTGGACAACGTAGGAAACACCATATATTTT	CASSLDNVGNTIYF
TRBJ1-5	NA	TRBV6-1	NA	TGTGCCAGCAGTGATACCCCCGGGGATTATAGCAATCAGCCCCAGCATTTT	CASSDTPGDYSNQPQHF
TRBJ1-2	NA	TRBV7-2	NA	TGTGCCAGCAGCTTCGGACTCAAGAACTATGGCTACACCTTC	CASSFGLKNYGYTF
TRBJ1-2	NA	TRBV7-9	TRBD1	TGTGCCAGCAGCTCTAATAGACAGGGGCCTATGGGCTACACCTTC	CASSSNRQGPMGYTF
TRBJ1-4	NA	TRBV7-9	TRBD1	TGTGCCAGCAGCATCAGGACAGGGGAGTTTTCGGAAAAACTGTTTTTT	CASSIRTGEFSEKLFF
TRBJ2-7	NA	TRBV9	TRBD2	TGTGCCAGCAGCGAGACTAGCGGGGCTGCCTACGAGCAGTACTTC	CASSETSGAAYEQYF
TRBJ2-1	NA	TRBV11-3	TRBD2	TGTGCCAGCAGCTTAGGCGGGAGTTCCAATGAGCAGTTCTTC	CASSLGGSSNEQFF
TRBJ1-1	NA	TRBV2	NA	TGTGCCAGCAGAGGACAGATGAACACTGAAGCTTTCTTT	CASRGQMNTEAFF
TRBJ2-7	few	TRBV5-5	NA	TGTGCCAGCAGCCCCCGGTCCTCCTACGAGCAGTACTTC	CASSPRSSYEQYF
TRBJ1-1	once	TRBV14	NA	TGTGCCAGCAGCCCTTTCAGGAACACTGAAGCTTTCTTT	CASSPFRNTEAFF
TRBJ2-1	NA	TRBV5-1	NA	TGCGCCAGCAGCTTGGGGGCAGGTCGGGGTGAGCAGTTCTTC	CASSLGAGRGEQFF